Below, one T cell receptor beta chain is given with its context. As yet, its antigen is unknown. This sample stems from a study of T cells in Graves' hyperthyroidism and ophthalmopathy. General study points: Within blood appeared most thyroid clonotypes that had expanded above 0.001.

Hyperthyroidism, newly diagnosed and lasting under 2 months, affected patients aged 18 to 65. Diagnoses were established using clinical symptoms, serum thyroxine and TRAb, thyroid ultrasound and orbital computed tomography. It was at first hyperthyroidism diagnosis, before any ophthalmopathy symptoms, that the blood sample was taken. From RNA transcripts, TCR beta CDR3 regions were amplified. Carried out on the TCR CDR3, a first-round RT-PCR used the HTBI primer set. TCRdb called the multiplex PCR reads again in MiXCR, with one record for every CDR3 protein. This sample has 730,000 or so distinct CDR3 sequences; around a sixth occur once, and the top ten carry roughly a sixth. The CDR3 totals 15 residues. Trimming removed 1 base from V and 8 bases from J, with 17 bases in between. Germline V lookup: CDR1 SGHVS, CDR2 FNYEAQ.

Sequencing was performed on blood. This clonotype was obtained from a woman between 50 and 59 years old with Graves' hyperthyroidism that later progressed to Graves' ophthalmopathy. The V call is TRBV7-6, the J call TRBJ1-1; D not certain. DNA of the CDR3: TGTGCCAGCAGCTTAGTCGGCAGCGGAATATCAGAAGCTTTCTTT. This codes for CASSLVGSGISEAFF. The full variable domain, its missing parts supplied by reference TRBV7-6 and TRBJ1-1, is GAGVSQSPRYKVTKRGQDVALRCDPISGHVSLYWYRQALGQGPEFLTYFNYEAQQDKSGLPNDRFSAERPEGSISTLTIQRTEQRDSAMYRCASSLVGSGISEAFFGQGTRLTVV.